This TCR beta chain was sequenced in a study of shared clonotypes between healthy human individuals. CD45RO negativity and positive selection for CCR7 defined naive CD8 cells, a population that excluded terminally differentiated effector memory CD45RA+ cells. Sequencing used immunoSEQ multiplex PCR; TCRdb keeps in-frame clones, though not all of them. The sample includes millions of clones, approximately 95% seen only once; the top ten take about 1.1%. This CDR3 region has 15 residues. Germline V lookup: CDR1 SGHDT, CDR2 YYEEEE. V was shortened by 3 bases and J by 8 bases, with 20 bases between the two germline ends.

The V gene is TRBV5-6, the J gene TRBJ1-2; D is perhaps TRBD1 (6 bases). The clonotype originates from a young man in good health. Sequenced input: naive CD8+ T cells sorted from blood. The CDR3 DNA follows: TGTGCCAGCAGCTCCGGAGGTGTACCAGGGGTGGGCTACACCTTC. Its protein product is CASSSGGVPGVGYTF. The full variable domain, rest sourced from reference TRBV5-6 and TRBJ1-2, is DAGVTQSPTHLIKTRGQQVTLRCSPKSGHDTVSWYQQALGQGPQFIFQYYEEEERQRGNFPDRFSGHQFPNYSSELNVNALLLGDSALYLCASSSGGVPGVGYTFGSGTRLTVV.